Following are 21 T cell receptor beta chains from one sample sequenced in a study of cytomegalovirus exposure and HLA in healthy donors. Both 60 Vbeta primers and 13 Jbeta primers went into the PCR. Generated by immunoSEQ multiplex PCR, the TCRdb table keeps only in-frame clones and is missing some. The sample consists of some 160,000 clones, around 77% of them appearing once. Sequenced material: PBMCs. These receptors were collected from a man in his fifties or sixties in good health and CMV-seropositive.

The rearrangement links TRBV28 to TRBJ2-1, with 11 bases matching TRBD1. Germline CDR1 MDHEN, CDR2 SYDVKM. The J segment lost 14 bases and the V segment lost 4 bases, leaving 22 bases of the junction unmatched. CDR3 length: 18 residues. Here the CDR3 DNA reads TGTGCCAGCAGTTCCCCCCCTGGTGGGACAGGGGGGAACAGTGGGAAGTTCTTC. As protein: CASSSPPGGTGGNSGKFF.

This chain connects TRBV5-6 to TRBJ2-5; 7 bases are shared with TRBD1. The J call may be faulty, since TRBJ2-7 better matches the DNA end. The CDR3 length is 17 residues. Germline CDR1 SGHDT, CDR2 YYEEEE. CDR3 sequence reads: CASSLGRQGLLSYEQYF. The CDR3 region has the DNA TGTGCCAGCAGCTTGGGTCGACAGGGCCTTCTCTCCTACGAGCAGTACTTC.

The chain recombines TRBV7-9 with TRBJ2-7, with a tentative D call TRBD1 (6 bases). Germline V CDR1 and CDR2: SEHNR, FQNEAQ (reference sequence). V lost 5 bases, J lost 6 bases, and 14 bases lay in between. The CDR3 has 13 amino acids. The CDR3 sequence is CASSPRGQTEQYF. The CDR3 DNA follows: TGTGCCAGCAGCCCCCGGGGACAAACCGAGCAGTACTTC.

V and J are TRBV4-2 and TRBJ2-1; 14 bases fit TRBD2. Germline-derived CDR1 and CDR2 are LGHNA and YNFKEQ. CDR3 length: 17 residues. J gave up 10 bases and V 3 bases, and 11 bases lay outside the gene matches. The CDR3 DNA reads TGTGCCAGCAGCCATGGGACTAGCGGGGGTCGAGGCAAGGAGCAGTTCTTC. Its translation: CASSHGTSGGRGKEQFF.

This clone turned up a few times. J is TRBJ1-2 and V is TRBV20-1, with 8 bases aligning to TRBD1. J was trimmed by 6 bases and V by 6 bases; bases with no gene match: 3. The V gene's germline CDR1 is DFQATT and CDR2 SNEGSKA (reference sequence). The CDR3 has 11 residues. This chain's CDR3 is CSARTGNGYTF. CDR3 in DNA: TGCAGTGCCAGGACAGGGAATGGCTACACCTTC.

The V call is TRBV11-3, the J call TRBJ2-5; 8 bases are a match to TRBD1. Per the germline V gene, CDR1 is SGHNT and CDR2 is YENEEA. Trimming took 1 base from V and 3 from J; bases not matched to a gene: 10. This CDR3 is 17 amino acids long. The CDR3 loop is CASSLGIRTGMEETQYF. The CDR3 region has the DNA TGTGCCAGCAGCTTAGGCATTCGGACAGGGATGGAAGAGACCCAGTACTTC.

The V call is TRBV6-6, the J call TRBJ1-1, with TRBD1 matching over 7 bases. The CDR3 loop spans 14 amino acids. V lost 6 bases to trimming and J lost 0 bases; unmatched junction nucleotides: 4. Germline V gene data show CDR1 as MNHNY and CDR2 as SVGAGI (reference sequence). The CDR3 DNA reads as TGTGCCAGCAGCCTAGGGGGCGTGAACACTGAAGCTTTCTTT. This sequence encodes CASSLGGVNTEAFF.

The rearrangement links TRBV7-2 to TRBJ1-2; 8 positions agree with TRBD1. Germline CDR1 SGHTA, CDR2 FQGNSA. Trimming cost V 0 bases and J 6 bases; bases outside gene matches: 6. There are 15 residues in the CDR3. This chain's CDR3 is CASSLAQGAHNGYTF. DNA for the CDR3: TGTGCCAGCAGCTTAGCCCAGGGGGCGCATAATGGCTACACCTTC. The full variable domain, in which reference TRBV7-2 and TRBJ1-2 provide the parts outside the CDR3, is GAGVSQSPSNKVTEKGKDVELRCDPISGHTALYWYRQSLGQGLEFLIYFQGNSAPDKSGLPSDRFSAERTGGSVSTLTIQRTQQEDSAVYLCASSLAQGAHNGYTFGSGTRLTVV.

This chain joins TRBV5-1 and TRBJ2-3, with 13 positions matching TRBD2. J gave up 5 bases and V 5 bases, and 11 bases lay outside the gene matches. The CDR3 length is 17 residues. The germline V gene encodes CDR1 SGHRS and CDR2 YFSETQ. The CDR3 spells CASRQGLAGLEKDTQYF. Written as DNA, the CDR3 is TGCGCCAGCAGGCAGGGACTAGCGGGGCTTGAGAAAGATACGCAGTATTTT. Full variable domain (outside the CDR3, taken from reference TRBV5-1 and TRBJ2-3): KAGVTQTPRYLIKTRGQQVTLSCSPISGHRSVSWYQQTPGQGLQFLFEYFSETQRNKGNFPGRFSGRQFSNSRSEMNVSTLELGDSALYLCASRQGLAGLEKDTQYFGPGTRLTVL.

This rearrangement joins TRBV28 to TRBJ1-2; weak D call: TRBD1 (6 bases). The CDR3 is made up of 14 amino acids. Trimming pared 4 bases from V and 5 bases from J, leaving 14 bases between. Germline loops: CDR1 MDHEN, CDR2 SYDVKM. The DNA for the CDR3 is TGTGCCAGCAGTTGGGTAGGGGGAGGGTATGGCTACACCTTC. Translating gives CASSWVGGGYGYTF.

The chain has TRBV5-4 and TRBJ1-4, with a weak D call TRBD1 (5 bases). The V gene's germline CDR1 is SGHNT and CDR2 YYREEE (reference sequence). This CDR3 contains 13 residues. V lost 9 bases, J lost 8 bases, and 17 bases lay in between. The CDR3 bases are TGTGCCACACGTGATTGGGGGAGGGAAAAACTGTTTTTT. It yields the protein CATRDWGREKLFF. Together with reference TRBV5-4 and TRBJ1-4, the CDR3 gives the full variable domain: ETGVTQSPTHLIKTRGQQVTLRCSSQSGHNTVSWYQQALGQGPQFIFQYYREEENGRGNFPPRFSGLQFPNYSSELNVNALELDDSALYLCATRDWGREKLFFGSGTQLSVL.

The rearrangement links TRBV7-9 to TRBJ1-4; D not resolved. CDR1 and CDR2 from the germline V gene are SEHNR and FQNEAQ (reference sequence). With 5 bases removed from V and 2 bases from J, the gap between germline ends came to 6 bases. CDR3 size: 13 residues. This CDR3 is CASSHLTNEKLFF. The DNA for the CDR3 is TGTGCCAGCAGCCATTTGACTAATGAAAAACTGTTTTTT.

The chain combines TRBV7-2 with TRBJ2-7; 14 positions agree with TRBD2. The CDR3 loop spans 18 amino acids. Losses at the gene ends were 4 bases for V and 6 bases for J; bases not matched to a gene: 14. Germline loops: CDR1 SGHTA, CDR2 FQGNSA. This CDR3 reads CASSSRLAGGGLGSEQYF. The CDR3 DNA reads as TGTGCCAGCAGCTCAAGACTAGCGGGGGGGGGCCTAGGCTCCGAGCAGTACTTC.

The CDR3 bases are TGTGCCAGCAGCGTAGGCCTAGCGGGGGGCCAGTTAGCCTACGAGCAGTACTTC. Its translation is CASSVGLAGGQLAYEQYF. The gene calls are TRBV9 and TRBJ2-7; the match to TRBD2 covers 11 bases. Germline-derived CDR1 and CDR2 are SGDLS and YYNGEE. J lost 2 bases, V lost 0 bases, and 10 bases had no gene match. This CDR3 comprises 18 residues. Together with reference TRBV9 and TRBJ2-7, the CDR3 gives the full variable domain: DSGVTQTPKHLITATGQRVTLRCSPRSGDLSVYWYQQSLDQGLQFLIQYYNGEERAKGNILERFSAQQFPDLHSELNLSSLELGDSALYFCASSVGLAGGQLAYEQYFGPGTRLTVT.

V usage is TRBV10-1 and J usage is TRBJ2-1; 7 nucleotides align to TRBD1. Germline V gene lookup returns CDR1 WNHNN and CDR2 SYGVQD (reference sequence). V lost 5 bases to trimming and J lost 3 bases; unmatched junction nucleotides: 7. The CDR3 is 15 amino acids. The CDR3 coding sequence is TGCGCCAGCAGTTCCCAGGGGGTGGGCTACAATGAGCAGTTCTTC. Translated: CASSSQGVGYNEQFF.

The rearrangement joins TRBV7-2 to TRBJ2-1, with 11 bases matching TRBD2. Germline V gene data show CDR1 as SGHTA and CDR2 as FQGNSA. The CDR3 is made up of 18 amino acids. The ends lost 5 bases at V and 2 bases at J; junction bases unmatched: 11. Here the CDR3 reads CASSTPRLAGTTYNEQFF. CDR3 sequence (DNA): TGTGCCAGCAGCACCCCCCGACTAGCGGGGACCACCTACAATGAGCAGTTCTTC.

This clone has only a few counts. The V call is TRBV5-1, the J call TRBJ1-6; 8 bases fit TRBD1. The CDR3 runs to 15 residues. Unmatched junction bases numbered 9, after V lost 4 bases and J lost 9 bases. Germline-derived CDR1 and CDR2 are SGHRS and YFSETQ. The CDR3 DNA is TGCGCCAGCAGCATGGGACAGGAATTAGTTTCACCCCTCCACTTT. Its protein is CASSMGQELVSPLHF.

The gene calls are TRBV5-1 and TRBJ2-5; 12 bases fit TRBD2. Germline V gene sequence: CDR1 SGHRS, CDR2 YFSETQ. CDR3 length: 16 amino acids. V was pared by 0 bases and J by 1 base, with 1 base of the junction left unmatched. The CDR3 region has the DNA TGCGCCAGCAGCTTGGTGACTAGCGGGGGCCAAGAGACCCAGTACTTC. Residues: CASSLVTSGGQETQYF.

The chain uses TRBV7-8 and TRBJ1-2; weak D call: TRBD1 (6 bases). The CDR3 spans 14 residues. The ends were cut back, 5 bases at V and 8 bases at J, with 18 bases in the middle. From germline, CDR1 is SGHVS and CDR2 FQNEAQ. This CDR3 is CASSPGAGETGYTF. The CDR3 DNA reads TGTGCCAGCAGCCCCGGGGCAGGGGAGACCGGCTACACCTTC.

This clone was picked up one time. The rearrangement uses TRBV5-1 and TRBJ2-2, with D maybe TRBD2 (6 bases). This CDR3 spans 15 amino acids. Trimming pared 2 bases from V and 3 bases from J, leaving 11 bases between. CDR1 is SGHRS, CDR2 YFSETQ, per germline. CDR3 amino acids: CASSFVGEDTGELFF. In DNA form, the CDR3 reads TGCGCCAGCAGCTTCGTCGGGGAGGACACCGGGGAGCTGTTTTTT.

Worth noting for this clone: Other nucleotide sequences in the sample specify the same CDR3. The J gene is TRBJ1-2, the V gene TRBV5-6; D gene unclear. Germline lookup yields CDR1 SGHDT and CDR2 YYEEEE. The CDR3 contains 14 residues. V was clipped by 1 base and J by 2 bases, with 9 bases between them. This chain's CDR3 is CASSLSGENYGYTF. The CDR3 DNA reads as TGTGCCAGCAGCTTGTCAGGTGAAAACTATGGCTACACCTTC.